These T cell receptor beta chains were read from a single sample in a study of cytomegalovirus exposure and HLA in healthy donors. Method: immunoSEQ multiplex PCR; TCRdb's copy keeps in-frame clones and lacks some. The data contain roughly 120,000 clones, roughly 80% of them singletons. Specimen: PBMCs. These receptors all stem from a woman aged 18-30 years in good health and CMV-seronegative. Both conserved end residues are part of each CDR3. The order of the fields is J gene, D gene, V gene, clone size, CDR3 DNA, CDR3 protein. D genes are given only for firm matches. Size values are once, few and many counts, or a class for expanded clones, and some rows have none.

J gene: TRBJ2-2; D gene: TRBD2; V gene: TRBV5-8; clone size: -; CDR3 DNA: TGTGCCAGCAGCCAAGGATGGCTAGCGGGGCCCACCGGGGAGCTGTTTTTT; CDR3 protein: CASSQGWLAGPTGELFF
J gene: TRBJ1-5; D gene: TRBD1; V gene: TRBV19; clone size: -; CDR3 DNA: TGTGCCAGTAGTCGACCAGGGGGCGGGCAGCCCCAGCATTTT; CDR3 protein: CASSRPGGGQPQHF
J gene: TRBJ1-4; D gene: TRBD1; V gene: TRBV5-1; clone size: -; CDR3 DNA: TGCGCCAGCAGCGAAGGGACAGAAACAACTAATGAAAAACTGTTTTTT; CDR3 protein: CASSEGTETTNEKLFF
J gene: TRBJ1-3; D gene: TRBD1; V gene: TRBV4-2; clone size: -; CDR3 DNA: TGTGCCAGCCGGGGGACAGGGCAGGGAAACACCATATATTTT; CDR3 protein: CASRGTGQGNTIYF
J gene: TRBJ1-2; D gene: -; V gene: TRBV30; clone size: few; CDR3 DNA: TGTGCCTGGGCAACAGGGCGATACTATGGCTACACCTTC; CDR3 protein: CAWATGRYYGYTF
J gene: TRBJ1-3; D gene: TRBD1; V gene: TRBV5-4; clone size: -; CDR3 DNA: TGTGCCAGCAGCCCAGGGGGCGCGGTTGGAAACACCATATATTTT; CDR3 protein: CASSPGGAVGNTIYF
J gene: TRBJ1-2; D gene: -; V gene: TRBV7-9; clone size: -; CDR3 DNA: TGTGCCAGCAGCTTATCGTCGCCAGGGTATGGCTACACCTTC; CDR3 protein: CASSLSSPGYGYTF
J gene: TRBJ2-6; D gene: TRBD1; V gene: TRBV15; clone size: -; CDR3 DNA: TGTGCCACCAGCGGGACCAGGGGGTCTGGGGCCAACGTCCTGACTTTC; CDR3 protein: CATSGTRGSGANVLTF
J gene: TRBJ2-6; D gene: -; V gene: TRBV29-1; clone size: -; CDR3 DNA: TGCAGCGTGGGACATTTCGCGGCGCGGACATCTGGGGCCAACGGCCTGACTTTC; CDR3 protein: CSVGHFAARTSGANGLTF
J gene: TRBJ1-3; D gene: TRBD1; V gene: TRBV30; clone size: -; CDR3 DNA: TGTGCCTGGAGGCAGGGGGCGCAGGGAAACACCATATATTTT; CDR3 protein: CAWRQGAQGNTIYF
J gene: TRBJ2-7; D gene: -; V gene: TRBV10-3; clone size: -; CDR3 DNA: TGTGCCATCAGTGAGACTTATTTGGTAGGGGACTACGAGCAGTACTTC; CDR3 protein: CAISETYLVGDYEQYF
J gene: TRBJ2-1; D gene: TRBD2; V gene: TRBV4-2; clone size: few; CDR3 DNA: TGTGCCAGCAGCCAAGATCGGGCTAGCGGGAGGGGAGACTACAATGAGCAGTTCTTC; CDR3 protein: CASSQDRASGRGDYNEQFF
J gene: TRBJ2-1; D gene: TRBD2; V gene: TRBV25-1; clone size: -; CDR3 DNA: TGTGCCAGCAGTGAAGGGAGTTGGCGGGGGAGCTCCTACAATGAGCAGTTCTTC; CDR3 protein: CASSEGSWRGSSYNEQFF
J gene: TRBJ2-7; D gene: TRBD1; V gene: TRBV7-9; clone size: -; CDR3 DNA: TGTGCCAGCAGCTTAGTCCAGGGGGCTGTGTACGAGCAGTACTTC; CDR3 protein: CASSLVQGAVYEQYF
J gene: TRBJ1-4; D gene: -; V gene: TRBV4-3; clone size: -; CDR3 DNA: TGCGCCAGCAGCCAACTCTTACAGGGTAAAGATGAAAAACTGTTTTTT; CDR3 protein: CASSQLLQGKDEKLFF
J gene: TRBJ2-3; D gene: TRBD1; V gene: TRBV2; clone size: -; CDR3 DNA: TGTGCCAGCAGTGGGCCGGACAGGGTCCTCACAGATACGCAGTATTTT; CDR3 protein: CASSGPDRVLTDTQYF
J gene: TRBJ2-1; D gene: -; V gene: TRBV6-1; clone size: -; CDR3 DNA: TGTGCCAGCAGCCCTGACATGGGTACCTACAATGAGCAGTTCTTC; CDR3 protein: CASSPDMGTYNEQFF
J gene: TRBJ2-6; D gene: TRBD1; V gene: TRBV11-2; clone size: -; CDR3 DNA: TGTGCCAGCAGCTCCCGACAGGGCTTTATCTCTGGGGCCAACGGCCTGACTTTC; CDR3 protein: CASSSRQGFISGANGLTF
J gene: TRBJ2-4; D gene: -; V gene: TRBV9; clone size: -; CDR3 DNA: TGTGCCAGCAGCGACCGGGACAATCTTCAGTACTTC; CDR3 protein: CASSDRDNLQYF
J gene: TRBJ2-2; D gene: TRBD1; V gene: TRBV5-1; clone size: -; CDR3 DNA: TGCGCCAGCAGCCCCGGACAGGGGCGGCGAACCGGGGAGCTGTTTTTT; CDR3 protein: CASSPGQGRRTGELFF
J gene: TRBJ1-1; D gene: -; V gene: TRBV19; clone size: -; CDR3 DNA: TGTGCCAGTAGTAAGCTGATGAATACTGAAGCTTTCTTT; CDR3 protein: CASSKLMNTEAFF
J gene: TRBJ2-5; D gene: TRBD2; V gene: TRBV25-1; clone size: -; CDR3 DNA: TGTGCCAGCAGTGAAACCCGGACTAGCCAAGAGACCCAGTACTTC; CDR3 protein: CASSETRTSQETQYF
J gene: TRBJ1-4; D gene: TRBD1; V gene: TRBV2; clone size: once; CDR3 DNA: TGTGCCAGCGCCGGACAGGGAAAGGAAAAACTGTTTTTT; CDR3 protein: CASAGQGKEKLFF
J gene: TRBJ1-4; D gene: -; V gene: TRBV27; clone size: -; CDR3 DNA: TGTGCCAGCAGTTTAACCCGACAGATTAATGAAAAACTGTTTTTT; CDR3 protein: CASSLTRQINEKLFF
J gene: TRBJ2-7; D gene: -; V gene: TRBV27; clone size: few; CDR3 DNA: TGTGCCACTACCCCCACAGTAAGCGGAGCCTACGAGCAGTACTTC; CDR3 protein: CATTPTVSGAYEQYF
J gene: TRBJ1-6; D gene: -; V gene: TRBV4-3; clone size: -; CDR3 DNA: TGCGCCAGCAGCCAGGGATCCGGGAATAATTCACCCCTCCACTTT; CDR3 protein: CASSQGSGNNSPLHF
J gene: TRBJ1-4; D gene: -; V gene: TRBV4-3; clone size: -; CDR3 DNA: TGCGCCAGCAGCCAAGGATCGGGGGAGGCTGAAAAACTGTTTTTT; CDR3 protein: CASSQGSGEAEKLFF
J gene: TRBJ1-3; D gene: -; V gene: TRBV6-5; clone size: -; CDR3 DNA: TGTGCCGCCCGGGGATTGGGAAACACCATATATTTT; CDR3 protein: CAARGLGNTIYF
J gene: TRBJ2-7; D gene: TRBD1; V gene: TRBV19; clone size: -; CDR3 DNA: TGTGCCAGTAGTAGGGGGACAGGTACCTACGAGCAGTACTTC; CDR3 protein: CASSRGTGTYEQYF
J gene: TRBJ2-5; D gene: -; V gene: TRBV25-1; clone size: -; CDR3 DNA: TGTGCCAGCAGTGGGGGGGTTGGGACCCAGTACTTC; CDR3 protein: CASSGGVGTQYF
J gene: TRBJ1-3; D gene: -; V gene: TRBV6-5; clone size: once; CDR3 DNA: TGTGCCAGCAGTCCCGGAGGGACCTACGGAAACACCATATATTTT; CDR3 protein: CASSPGGTYGNTIYF
J gene: TRBJ1-2; D gene: TRBD1; V gene: TRBV18; clone size: -; CDR3 DNA: TGTGCCAGCTCACCGGGACAGGGGTTTATTAGCGTTGGCTACACCTTC; CDR3 protein: CASSPGQGFISVGYTF
J gene: TRBJ1-6; D gene: -; V gene: TRBV6-1; clone size: -; CDR3 DNA: TGTGCCAGCAGCCCGGTAGGCAGGGGAAATTCACCCCTCCACTTT; CDR3 protein: CASSPVGRGNSPLHF
J gene: TRBJ1-4; D gene: -; V gene: TRBV6-5; clone size: -; CDR3 DNA: TGTGCCAGCAGTTACTCGATAGTTTCCGTTTGGGAAAAACTGTTTTTT; CDR3 protein: CASSYSIVSVWEKLFF
J gene: TRBJ2-5; D gene: TRBD1; V gene: TRBV6-5; clone size: -; CDR3 DNA: TGTGCCAGCACCAGGGGGCCGGGGGAGACCCAGTACTTC; CDR3 protein: CASTRGPGETQYF
J gene: TRBJ2-5; D gene: -; V gene: TRBV27; clone size: few; CDR3 DNA: TGTGCCAGCAGTTTATCGACTTTAGGGGGTGAGACCCAGTACTTC; CDR3 protein: CASSLSTLGGETQYF
J gene: TRBJ1-1; D gene: -; V gene: TRBV6-1; clone size: -; CDR3 DNA: TGTGCCAGCATTGGCCCTCGAGGATTTGAAGCTTTCTTT; CDR3 protein: CASIGPRGFEAFF
J gene: TRBJ1-1; D gene: -; V gene: TRBV9; clone size: -; CDR3 DNA: TGTGCCAGCAGCCCGGGGAAGGGGGTGTTCACTGAAGCTTTCTTT; CDR3 protein: CASSPGKGVFTEAFF
J gene: TRBJ2-4; D gene: TRBD2; V gene: TRBV14; clone size: -; CDR3 DNA: TGTGCCAGCAGCCAAGATTGGGAAGGCCTAGCGGGAGACAAAACCAAAAACAGTCAGTACTTC; CDR3 protein: CASSQDWEGLAGDKTKNSQYF
J gene: TRBJ2-2; D gene: -; V gene: TRBV5-6; clone size: -; CDR3 DNA: TGTGCCAGCAGCTTGGAGTTGGGGGAGGAGAGGACCGGGGAGCTGTTTTTT; CDR3 protein: CASSLELGEERTGELFF
J gene: TRBJ1-6; D gene: TRBD1; V gene: TRBV19; clone size: -; CDR3 DNA: TGTGCCAGTAGTTGGGACAGGGAGAATTCACCCCTCCACTTT; CDR3 protein: CASSWDRENSPLHF
J gene: TRBJ2-3; D gene: TRBD1; V gene: TRBV29-1; clone size: -; CDR3 DNA: TGCAGCGTTGGGGGACAGGGTGGGGATACGCAGTATTTT; CDR3 protein: CSVGGQGGDTQYF
J gene: TRBJ2-5; D gene: TRBD2; V gene: TRBV11-1; clone size: many; CDR3 DNA: TGTGCCAGCAGCTCCCTAGCGGGAGTAGAGACCCAGTACTTC; CDR3 protein: CASSSLAGVETQYF
J gene: TRBJ1-5; D gene: -; V gene: TRBV10-1; clone size: -; CDR3 DNA: TGCGCCAGCAGTGACAGCGGTCAGCCCCAGCATTTT; CDR3 protein: CASSDSGQPQHF
J gene: TRBJ1-6; D gene: -; V gene: TRBV2; clone size: -; CDR3 DNA: TGTGCCAGCAGGCCTCCAGGGGAATCACCCCTCCACTTT; CDR3 protein: CASRPPGESPLHF
J gene: TRBJ1-4; D gene: -; V gene: TRBV6-5; clone size: -; CDR3 DNA: TGTGCCAGCAGTCAACTTCCAACTAATGAAAAACTGTTTTTT; CDR3 protein: CASSQLPTNEKLFF
J gene: TRBJ1-2; D gene: TRBD1; V gene: TRBV7-8; clone size: few; CDR3 DNA: TGTGCCAGCAGCCCCCTAGGACAGGGGGCGAGATTGGGGAACTATGGCTACACCTTC; CDR3 protein: CASSPLGQGARLGNYGYTF